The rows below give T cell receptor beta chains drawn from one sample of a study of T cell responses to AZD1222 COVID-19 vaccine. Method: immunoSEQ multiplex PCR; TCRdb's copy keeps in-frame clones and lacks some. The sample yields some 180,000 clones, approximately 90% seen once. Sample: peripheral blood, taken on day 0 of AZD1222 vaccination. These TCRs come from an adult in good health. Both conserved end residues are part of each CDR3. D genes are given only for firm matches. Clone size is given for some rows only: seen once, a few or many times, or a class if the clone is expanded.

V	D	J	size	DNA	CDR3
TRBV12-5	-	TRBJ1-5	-	TGTGCTAGTGGTTTAGGAAGCAATCAGCCCCAGCATTTT	CASGLGSNQPQHF
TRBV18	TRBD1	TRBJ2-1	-	TGTGCCAGCTCACTTGGACAGGCTGATGAGCAGTTCTTC	CASSLGQADEQFF
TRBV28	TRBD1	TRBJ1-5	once	TGTGCCAGCAGTTTAGGGACAGGGCTTTTCCAGCCCCAGCATTTT	CASSLGTGLFQPQHF
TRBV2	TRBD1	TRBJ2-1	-	TGTGCCAGCAGGTACCGGGACAGCTCCTACAATGAGCAGTTCTTC	CASRYRDSSYNEQFF
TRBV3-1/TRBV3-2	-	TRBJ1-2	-	TGTGCCAGCAGCCAAGCCTTAGGGGCAGGGCGAGGCTACACCTTC	CASSQALGAGRGYTF
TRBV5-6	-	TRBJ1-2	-	TGTGCCAGCAGCTTGGACGGCCCCGGCTACACCTTC	CASSLDGPGYTF
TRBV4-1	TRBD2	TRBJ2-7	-	TGCGCCAGCAGCCATCTGACTAGCGGGAGTTCGGCCGAGCAGTACTTC	CASSHLTSGSSAEQYF
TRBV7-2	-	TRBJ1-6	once	TGTGCCAGCAGCTTAAGGGAGGGGAATTCACCCCTCCACTTT	CASSLREGNSPLHF
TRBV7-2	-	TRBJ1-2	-	TGTGCCAGCGGGACAACAGGGTACGGCTACACCTTC	CASGTTGYGYTF
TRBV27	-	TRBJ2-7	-	TGTGCCAGCAGTTTCAGTGACAGGCGCGTCTCCTACGAGCAGTACTTC	CASSFSDRRVSYEQYF
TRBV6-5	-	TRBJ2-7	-	TGTGCCAGCACCCTCGAGGCAGTCTCTTACGAGCAGTACTTC	CASTLEAVSYEQYF
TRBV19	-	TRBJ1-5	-	TGTGCCAGTAGTGGCGAGGTTAATCAGCCCCAGCATTTT	CASSGEVNQPQHF
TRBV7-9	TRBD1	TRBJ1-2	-	TGTGCCAGCACCCTACAGGGGTTAAGGGGCTACACCTTC	CASTLQGLRGYTF
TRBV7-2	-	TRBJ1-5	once	TGTGCCAGCAGCTCACAGGAGAATCAGCCCCAGCATTTT	CASSSQENQPQHF
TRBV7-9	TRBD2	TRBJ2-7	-	TGTGCCAGCAGCACCGGGACTAGCGGGAGGGCCTACGAGCAGTACTTC	CASSTGTSGRAYEQYF
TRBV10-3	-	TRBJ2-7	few	TGTGCCATCAGTGAGTCGGACAGCTCCTACGAGCAGTACTTC	CAISESDSSYEQYF
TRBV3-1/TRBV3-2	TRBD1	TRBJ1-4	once	TGTGCCAGCAGCCCAAGCGGACAGGATAATGAAAAACTGTTTTTT	CASSPSGQDNEKLFF
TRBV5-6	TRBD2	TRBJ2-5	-	TGTGCCAGCAGCCATCGACTAGCGGGGGCGGATGGGACCCAGTACTTC	CASSHRLAGADGTQYF
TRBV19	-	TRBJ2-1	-	TGTGCCAGTAGTGATGGCTCCCTGGTAGAACAGTTCTTC	CASSDGSLVEQFF
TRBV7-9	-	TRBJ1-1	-	TGTGCCAGTCAGAACGGGACTGAAGCTTTCTTT	CASQNGTEAFF
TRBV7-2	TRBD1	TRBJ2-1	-	TGTGCCAGCAGCTTACAGGGGGCGGTAAACAATGAGCAGTTCTTC	CASSLQGAVNNEQFF
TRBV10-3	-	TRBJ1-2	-	TGTGCCATCAGTGAGTCGACAGGAGCGGGGAACTATGGCTACACCTTC	CAISESTGAGNYGYTF
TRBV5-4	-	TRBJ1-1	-	TGTGCCAGCAGCTTACCCCGGGACTCGAACAAGGCTTTCTTT	CASSLPRDSNKAFF
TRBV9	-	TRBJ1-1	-	TGTGCCAGCAGCGCAGCCGGAGGGGGTTTTAGGGGAATGAACACTGAAGCTTTCTTT	CASSAAGGGFRGMNTEAFF
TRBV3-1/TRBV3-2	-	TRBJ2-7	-	TGTGCCAGCAACTCTAAGGGGTTAACGTACGAGCAGTACTTC	CASNSKGLTYEQYF
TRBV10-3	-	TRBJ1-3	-	TGTGCCACCCGGACAGTAACTACTGGAAACACCATATATTTT	CATRTVTTGNTIYF
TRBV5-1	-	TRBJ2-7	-	TGCGCCAGCAGAGAGGGGCCATCCTACGAGCAGTACTTC	CASREGPSYEQYF
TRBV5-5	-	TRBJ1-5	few	TGTGCCAGCAGCTTGCAAGCCCTAACCCGACCCCAGCATTTT	CASSLQALTRPQHF
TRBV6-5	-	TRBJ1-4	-	TGTGCCAGTCGACCACTAAATGAAAAACTGTTTTTT	CASRPLNEKLFF
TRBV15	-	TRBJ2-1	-	TGTGCCACCAGCAGAGGGGCGACACAATTTAAGGGGAACAATGAGCAGTTCTTC	CATSRGATQFKGNNEQFF
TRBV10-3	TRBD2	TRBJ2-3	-	TGTGCCATCAGTGAGGTAGGAGGAACTAGCGGACCGACAGATACGCAGTATTTT	CAISEVGGTSGPTDTQYF
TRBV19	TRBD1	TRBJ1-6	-	TGTGCCAGTAGTCCGGACAGGGAAAATTCACCCCTCCACTTT	CASSPDRENSPLHF
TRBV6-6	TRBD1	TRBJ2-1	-	TGTGCCAGCAGCTTACCGGGACAGGGCTTCGATGAGCAGTTCTTC	CASSLPGQGFDEQFF
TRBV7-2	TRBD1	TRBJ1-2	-	TGTGCCAGCAGCTTAGCGCTAATGGTCGGGACAGGGGGCCATGGCTACACCTTC	CASSLALMVGTGGHGYTF
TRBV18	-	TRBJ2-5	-	TGTGCCAGCTCACCACGGCAGGAAGAGACCCAGTACTTC	CASSPRQEETQYF
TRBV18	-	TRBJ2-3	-	TGTGCCAGCTCACCGGCCGCCGGGGGCGCAGATACGCAGTATTTT	CASSPAAGGADTQYF
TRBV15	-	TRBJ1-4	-	TGTGCCACCAGCAGAGTGGGGGAAAAACTGTTTTTT	CATSRVGEKLFF
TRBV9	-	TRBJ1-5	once	TGTGCCAGCAGCGTAGTTACGGGAGGGCAGCCCCAGCATTTT	CASSVVTGGQPQHF
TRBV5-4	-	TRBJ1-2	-	TGTGCCAGCAGCTTCGACCGGGAGGATGGCTACACCTTC	CASSFDREDGYTF
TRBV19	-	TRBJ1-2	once	TGTGCCAGTAGTACGACAGGCCCCGCTAACTATGGCTACACCTTC	CASSTTGPANYGYTF
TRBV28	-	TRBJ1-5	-	TGTGCCAGCAGGCCCTCCCGGGGTCTAGGGCAGCCCCAGCATTTT	CASRPSRGLGQPQHF
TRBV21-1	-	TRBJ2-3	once	TGTGCCAGCAGCAAACAGGAACCAGATACGCAGTATTTT	CASSKQEPDTQYF
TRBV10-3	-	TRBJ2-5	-	TGTGCCATCAGTGCGCTAACCGGGACCCAAGAGACCCAGTACTTC	CAISALTGTQETQYF
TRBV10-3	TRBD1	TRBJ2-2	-	TGTGCCATCGGGTCGACAGGGCCCAACACCGGGGAGCTGTTTTTT	CAIGSTGPNTGELFF
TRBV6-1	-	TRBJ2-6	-	TGTGCCAGCAGTGAAAGTGGCAGGCACTTCTCTGGGGCCAACGTCCTGACTTTC	CASSESGRHFSGANVLTF
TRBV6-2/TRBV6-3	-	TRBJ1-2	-	TGTGCCAGCAGTCGGCCGGCAGGGGCAGGCGGCTACACCTTC	CASSRPAGAGGYTF
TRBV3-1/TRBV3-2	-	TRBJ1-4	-	TGTGCCAGCAGCCTCCAAAGGGGGGGAAAACTGTTTTTT	CASSLQRGGKLFF
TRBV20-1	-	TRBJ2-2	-	TGCAGTGCCCTAGGAGTCGGGGAGCTGTTTTTT	CSALGVGELFF
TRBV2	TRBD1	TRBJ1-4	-	TGTGCCAGCAATCCAGGCAGGGGGGAAAAACTGTTTTTT	CASNPGRGEKLFF
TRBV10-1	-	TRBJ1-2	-	TGCGCCAGCAGTGAGTCGAACAGAGAGGTGGGCTACACCTTC	CASSESNREVGYTF
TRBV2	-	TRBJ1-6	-	TGTGCCAGCATGGGAAGGGGGGGACGGAATTCACCCCTCCACTTT	CASMGRGGRNSPLHF
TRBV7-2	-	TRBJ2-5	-	TGTGCCAGCAGCTTAGCGCAGCAGGGGGGAGTTGGGACCCAGTACTTC	CASSLAQQGGVGTQYF
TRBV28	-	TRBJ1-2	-	TGTGCCAGCAGAACCAACTATGGCTACACCTTC	CASRTNYGYTF
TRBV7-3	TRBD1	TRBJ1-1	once	TGTGCCAGCAGCAAGACAGGGGGGCTGTTCACTGAAGCTTTCTTT	CASSKTGGLFTEAFF
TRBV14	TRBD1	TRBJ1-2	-	TGTGCCAGCAGCCATACAGGGGGCGCGAGCTATGGCTACACCTTC	CASSHTGGASYGYTF
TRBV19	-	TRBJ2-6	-	TGTGCCAGTAGTTGGCAGTCCCTAGTCTCTGGGGCCAACGTCCTGACTTTC	CASSWQSLVSGANVLTF
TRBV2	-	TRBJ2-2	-	TGTGCCAGCAGTGATTCGGAGACCGGGGAGCTGTTTTTT	CASSDSETGELFF
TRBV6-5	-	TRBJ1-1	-	TGTGCCAGCAGTTCGACAGCTTGGAACACTGAAGCTTTCTTT	CASSSTAWNTEAFF
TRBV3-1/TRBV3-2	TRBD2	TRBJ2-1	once	TGTGCCAGCAGCCAAACTAGCGGGGTGTACAATGAGCAGTTCTTC	CASSQTSGVYNEQFF